This T cell receptor (beta chain) was sequenced during a study of blood T cell repertoires in COVID-19. On the study more broadly: COVID-19 samples collected from the United States, Italy and Spain covered acute and convalescent phases.

Sequencing used immunoSEQ multiplex PCR; TCRdb keeps in-frame clones, though not all of them. This table has around 250,000 clones, 70% to 90% appearing once. Residents of about two dozen US areas, aged roughly 18 to 89 years, made up the participants. This CDR3 has 13 amino acids. V lost 4 bases to trimming and J lost 14 bases, with 18 bases between them. Germline V CDR1 and CDR2: MGHDK, SYGVNS. The sequencing input was PBMCs or T cells enriched from blood (not recorded which). This chain joins TRBV25-1 and TRBJ2-1, with D maybe TRBD2 (5 bases). The source of this sequence is a woman between 45 and 60 years old who had recovered from COVID-19. CDR3: CASSATLGSVEFF. In DNA form, the CDR3 reads TGTGCCAGCAGTGCGACGCTTGGGAGTGTCGAGTTCTTC.